This TCR beta chain was observed in a study of blood T cell repertoires in COVID-19. Overall study: The United States, Italy and Spain supplied acute and convalescent COVID-19 samples.

Sequencing used immunoSEQ multiplex PCR; TCRdb keeps in-frame clones, though not all of them. The sample yields roughly 240,000 clones, around nine tenths seen once. The CDR3 extends over 13 amino acids. CDR1 is SGHNT and CDR2 is YYREEE in the germline V gene (reference sequence). V was shortened by 4 bases and J by 8 bases, with 13 bases between the two germline ends. The chain uses TRBV5-4 and TRBJ2-1; tentative D call: TRBD2 (5 bases). This clonotype was sampled from a woman aged 60-75 years who had recovered from COVID-19. The sequencing input was peripheral blood. CDR3 in amino acids: CASSPDGGDEQFF. The DNA of the CDR3 is TGTGCCAGCAGCCCTGACGGAGGCGATGAGCAGTTCTTC.